One and the same sample provided the 5 T cell receptor beta chains below, sequenced in a study of monozygotic twins with inflammatory bowel disease (dated by TCRdb to the late 2010s). The library was generated by 5' RACE. The sequencing machine was an Illumina HiSeq 2500. Each CDR3 protein sequence appears as one entry after TCRdb reprocessed the reads, and no DNA is included. The sample's table lists a count of 420,000 or so distinct CDR3 sequences. 2% to 3% of the sample rests with the top ten. Specimen: blood. These receptors all come from a human donor with ulcerative colitis or Crohn's disease, or a healthy co-twin of an affected twin (not recorded which).

This chain uses TRBV7-2 with TRBJ1-5. The germline V gene has CDR1 SGHTA and CDR2 FQGNSA. There are 13 residues in the CDR3. This CDR3 is CASELNSNQPQHF.

The rearrangement links TRBV3-1 to TRBJ1-6. From germline, CDR1 is LGHDT and CDR2 YNNKEL (reference sequence). CDR3 length: 14 amino acids. The CDR3 is CASSQDQHNSPLHF.

The chain links TRBV10-3 to TRBJ2-1; TCRdb names TRBD2, which stays unverified in the absence of DNA. The CDR3 contains 18 residues. Germline V lookup: CDR1 ENHRY, CDR2 SYGVKD. The CDR3: CAISESTGPVSSYNEQFF.

This CDR3 reads CSARDPRGLAGSEQYF. The chain joins TRBV20-1 to TRBJ2-7; TCRdb lists TRBD2, though no DNA is available to test this call. The CDR3 consists of 16 residues. Germline-derived CDR1 and CDR2 are DFQATT and SNEGSKA (reference sequence).

The chain combines TRBV29-1 with TRBJ2-1; there is no DNA to check the TCRdb D call of TRBD1. Germline V gene sequence: CDR1 SQVTM, CDR2 ANQGSEA. CDR3 length: 15 amino acids. The CDR3 loop reads CSVGPRGTAYNEQFF.